These 27 T cell receptor beta chains originate from one sample sequenced in a study of resident and recirculating memory T cells in vitiligo. Here immunoSEQ multiplex PCR was the method, and the copy in TCRdb shows in-frame clones only, minus some. In the table there are around 38,000 clones, about nine tenths of which are singletons. Specimen: blood. These receptors came from a male donor with vitiligo.

The J gene is TRBJ2-3, the V gene TRBV7-9; TRBD2 agrees at 13 bases. The CDR3 extends over 16 amino acids. V trimming: 1 base; J trimming: 5 bases; junction bases outside the gene matches: 3. The germline gives CDR1 SEHNR, CDR2 FQNEAQ (reference sequence). In nucleotides, the CDR3 is TGTGCCAGCAGCTTAGGGACTAGCGGGGGAGAAGATACGCAGTATTTT. Protein sequence: CASSLGTSGGEDTQYF.

J is TRBJ1-2 and V is TRBV15; no definite D call. Germline loops: CDR1 LNHNV, CDR2 YYDKDF (reference sequence). V lost 5 bases to trimming and J lost 2 bases, with 9 bases between them. The length of the CDR3 is 13 residues. The chain's CDR3 is CATSVGENYGYTF. Written as DNA, the CDR3 is TGTGCCACCAGCGTAGGAGAAAACTATGGCTACACCTTC.

The V and J genes are TRBV11-2 and TRBJ2-3; TRBD1 is a possible D gene (5 bases). From germline, CDR1 is SGHAT and CDR2 FQNNGV. The CDR3 length is 13 residues. V dropped 5 bases and J dropped 7 bases, with 13 bases sitting between them. The CDR3 spells CASSLQGFHTQYF. In DNA form, the CDR3 reads TGTGCCAGCAGCCTGCAGGGTTTCCATACGCAGTATTTT.

The chain uses TRBV5-4 and TRBJ2-1, with D possibly TRBD1 on 5 matching bases. The germline gives CDR1 SGHNT, CDR2 YYREEE (reference sequence). The CDR3 spans 15 residues. CDR3 region: CATAPGSSSYNEQFF. The CDR3 DNA follows: TGTGCGACCGCCCCAGGGTCGAGCTCCTACAATGAGCAGTTCTTC.

The chain couples TRBV9 to TRBJ2-7; 7 bases fit TRBD1. Germline CDR1 SGDLS, CDR2 YYNGEE. The CDR3 loop spans 13 amino acids. J was trimmed by 2 bases and V by 8 bases; bases with no gene match: 7. The CDR3 nucleotides are TGTGCCAGTGGCCCGGGGACAGCCTACGAGCAGTACTTC. Its translation: CASGPGTAYEQYF.

The V gene is TRBV7-2, the J gene TRBJ2-4, with a tentative D call TRBD1 (6 bases). The V end lost 4 bases, the J end lost 0 bases, and 13 bases lay between the germline ends. CDR3 length: 16 amino acids. Looked up from germline, CDR1 is SGHTA and CDR2 is FQGNSA. CDR3 in amino acids: CASSSRQALAKNIQYF. The CDR3 nucleotides read TGTGCCAGCAGCTCTAGACAGGCCTTAGCCAAAAACATTCAGTACTTC.

This chain connects TRBV6-1 to TRBJ2-1, with 14 bases fitting TRBD2. The V and J ends lost 3 bases and 6 bases, in that order; junction bases with no gene match: 1. Germline CDR1 reads MNHNS; CDR2 reads SASEGT. The CDR3 has 15 amino acids. Here the CDR3 DNA reads TGTGCCAGCAGTGAGGGGACTAGCGGGGGCAATGAGCAGTTCTTC. Translated, it gives CASSEGTSGGNEQFF.

The J gene is TRBJ2-5, the V gene TRBV6-6; maybe TRBD1 (6 bases). There are 14 residues in the CDR3. Germline loops: CDR1 MNHNY, CDR2 SVGAGI (reference sequence). Trimming removed 2 bases at V and 6 bases at J, with 13 bases between. The CDR3 loop is CASSYEGDQQTQYF. CDR3 DNA sequence: TGTGCCAGCAGTTACGAGGGGGATCAGCAGACCCAGTACTTC.

The chain has TRBV5-1 and TRBJ2-7, with D hard to call. Trimming removed 4 bases from V and 5 bases from J, with 13 bases in between. This CDR3 is built from 13 residues. In germline, CDR1 is SGHRS, CDR2 YFSETQ. CDR3 coding DNA: TGCGCCAGCAGCCACGGTTCTGGTAACGAGCAGTACTTC. As protein: CASSHGSGNEQYF.

The chain links TRBV4-2 to TRBJ1-3, with a tentative D call TRBD1 (6 bases). The CDR3 is 16 amino acids. The V end lost 1 base, the J end lost 0 bases, and 10 bases lay between the germline ends. Germline V lookup: CDR1 LGHNA, CDR2 YNFKEQ. CDR3 sequence: CASSQGDTPSGNTIYF. The CDR3 nucleotides are TGTGCCAGCAGCCAAGGGGACACCCCCTCTGGAAACACCATATATTTT.

The V call is TRBV5-1, the J call TRBJ2-6, with a tentative D call TRBD1 (5 bases). Germline CDR1 and CDR2: SGHRS and YFSETQ. Trimming shortened V by 0 bases and J by 2 bases, and 6 bases separated the two germline ends. CDR3 length: 15 residues. The CDR3 loop reads CASSLEQAGANVLTF. As DNA, the CDR3 is TGCGCCAGCAGCTTGGAACAGGCTGGGGCCAACGTCCTGACTTTC.

This clone was recorded once. This chain joins TRBV6-5 and TRBJ1-4, with 8 bases identical to TRBD1. The CDR3 runs 13 residues. After removal of 6 bases from V and 12 bases from J, the junction contained 9 bases not matched to a gene. Germline V gene data show CDR1 as MNHEY and CDR2 as SVGAGI. The CDR3 DNA sequence: TGTGCCAGCAGCCGAACCCCGACAGGGGAACTGTTTTTT. As protein: CASSRTPTGELFF.

V is TRBV5-1 and J is TRBJ2-1; D might be TRBD2 (6 bases). The CDR3 spans 14 residues. The germline V gene has CDR1 SGHRS and CDR2 YFSETQ. V was shortened by 2 bases and J by 8 bases, with 14 bases between the two germline ends. The CDR3: CASSLAGTDYEQFF. DNA for the CDR3: TGCGCCAGCAGCTTAGCCGGGACTGATTATGAGCAGTTCTTC.

This rearrangement joins TRBV27 to TRBJ2-7, with TRBD2 matching 8 bases. The germline V gene encodes CDR1 MNHEY and CDR2 SMNVEV (reference sequence). After removal of 0 bases from V and 4 bases from J, the junction contained 5 bases not matched to a gene. The CDR3 length is 15 residues. CDR3 DNA sequence: TGTGCCAGCAGTTTATCCTTTCCTAGCGGGTACGAGCAGTACTTC. It is translated as CASSLSFPSGYEQYF.

The chain employs TRBV2 and TRBJ2-5, with 7 positions matching TRBD2. Per germline, CDR1 SNHLY and CDR2 FYNNEI. Trimming removed 4 bases from V and 4 bases from J; junction bases left unmatched: 9. The CDR3 loop spans 15 amino acids. The CDR3 protein is CASSGTSGSRETQYF. CDR3 sequence (DNA): TGTGCCAGCAGTGGGACTAGTGGTTCGCGAGAGACCCAGTACTTC.

The rearrangement joins TRBV7-3 to TRBJ1-2; 7 bases are shared with TRBD1. CDR1 and CDR2 (germline): SGHTA, FQGTGA. CDR3 size: 13 residues. With 5 bases clipped from V and 8 bases from J, the junction kept 8 bases outside the gene matches. The CDR3 nucleotides read TGTGCCAGCAGCCCTGGACAGGACCTCGGCTACACCTTC. It yields the protein CASSPGQDLGYTF.

This clone has a handful of counts. This rearrangement joins TRBV6-5 to TRBJ1-5, with D possibly being TRBD1 (5 bases). Germline V lookup: CDR1 MNHEY, CDR2 SVGAGI. This CDR3 is built from 13 residues. CDR3 amino acids: CATGRAGNQPQHF. CDR3 DNA: TGTGCTACGGGCAGGGCTGGCAATCAGCCCCAGCATTTT.

V usage is TRBV27 and J usage is TRBJ2-7; TRBD1 agrees at 8 bases. With V trimmed by 4 bases and J by 2 bases, 13 bases remained unmatched. Germline CDR1 is MNHEY and CDR2 is SMNVEV (reference sequence). This CDR3 is 17 amino acids long. CDR3 protein: CASSWNVPGGPTYEQYF. The CDR3 DNA sequence: TGTGCCAGCAGTTGGAATGTCCCAGGGGGCCCGACCTACGAGCAGTACTTC.

This sequence joins TRBV5-1 and TRBJ2-2, with TRBD2 matching 7 bases. This CDR3 is 16 amino acids long. Trimming removed 4 bases from V and 2 bases from J; junction bases left unmatched: 8. Germline V gene sequence: CDR1 SGHRS, CDR2 YFSETQ. The CDR3 is CASSTLADLNTGELFF. In DNA form, the CDR3 reads TGCGCCAGCAGCACGCTAGCGGACCTAAACACCGGGGAGCTGTTTTTT.

The rearrangement uses TRBV7-2 and TRBJ2-1; no definite D call. Germline values: CDR1 SGHTA, CDR2 FQGNSA. The CDR3 covers 13 residues. V was clipped by 4 bases and J by 6 bases, with 10 bases between them. The CDR3 DNA sequence: TGTGCCAGCAGCTACATCAGAAGCAATGAGCAGTTCTTC. Amino acids: CASSYIRSNEQFF. Variable domain in full (rest from reference TRBV7-2 and TRBJ2-1): GAGVSQSPSNKVTEKGKDVELRCDPISGHTALYWYRQSLGQGLEFLIYFQGNSAPDKSGLPSDRFSAERTGGSVSTLTIQRTQQEDSAVYLCASSYIRSNEQFFGPGTRLTVL.

V is TRBV4-3 and J is TRBJ2-1, with TRBD2 matching over 9 bases. Germline V CDR1 and CDR2: LGHNA, YSLEER. CDR3 size: 18 residues. J lost 8 bases, V lost 0 bases, and 14 bases had no gene match. The CDR3 protein is CASSQEGLAGGPIYEQFF. In nucleotides, the CDR3 is TGCGCCAGCAGCCAAGAAGGATTGGCGGGGGGGCCGATATATGAGCAGTTCTTC.

V gene TRBV7-2 combines with J gene TRBJ2-3; no definite D call. The germline gives CDR1 SGHTA, CDR2 FQGNSA. The CDR3 totals 12 residues. V dropped 5 bases and J dropped 6 bases, with 9 bases sitting between them. The CDR3 nucleotides read TGTGCCAGCAGCCGTATCGGGGATACGCAGTATTTT. Translating it yields CASSRIGDTQYF.

The V and J genes are TRBV5-4 and TRBJ2-3, with D unclear. This CDR3 region has 13 residues. The V end was cut by 0 bases, the J end by 6 bases, with 8 bases between. CDR1 is SGHNT, CDR2 YYREEE, per germline (reference sequence). The CDR3 coding sequence is TGTGCCAGCAGCTTGGAAGCCCGGGATACGCAGTATTTT. The encoded protein is CASSLEARDTQYF. The entire variable domain, with the rest obtained from reference TRBV5-4 and TRBJ2-3, is as follows: ETGVTQSPTHLIKTRGQQVTLRCSSQSGHNTVSWYQQALGQGPQFIFQYYREEENGRGNFPPRFSGLQFPNYSSELNVNALELDDSALYLCASSLEARDTQYFGPGTRLTVL.

The rearrangement links TRBV29-1 to TRBJ2-4; TRBD1 matches 8 bases. The V segment lost 4 bases and the J segment 0 bases; nucleotides outside the gene matches: 11. The CDR3 spans 17 residues. From germline, CDR1 is SQVTM and CDR2 ANQGSEA. This CDR3 is CSVARRGQGIAKNIQYF. As DNA, the CDR3 is TGCAGCGTTGCACGCAGGGGGCAAGGGATAGCCAAAAACATTCAGTACTTC.

This chain joins TRBV6-1 and TRBJ2-3; D remains unclear. V lost 2 bases, J lost 4 bases, and 4 bases lay in between. The germline gives CDR1 MNHNS, CDR2 SASEGT. The CDR3 extends over 12 amino acids. The CDR3 here is CASSELADTQYF. The CDR3 nucleotides read TGTGCCAGCAGTGAACTAGCAGATACGCAGTATTTT.

The chain has TRBV7-2 and TRBJ2-2, with D maybe TRBD2 (6 bases). With 2 bases removed from V and 1 base from J, the gap between germline ends came to 11 bases. Germline CDR1 and CDR2: SGHTA and FQGNSA. The CDR3 consists of 16 residues. CDR3 region: CASSLSWGVNTGELFF. The CDR3 region has the DNA TGTGCCAGCAGCTTATCGTGGGGGGTGAACACCGGGGAGCTGTTTTTT.

The chain is built from TRBV30 and TRBJ1-5; D is perhaps TRBD1 (5 bases). Germline CDR1 GTSNPN, CDR2 SVGIG (reference sequence). V lost 1 base to trimming and J lost 0 bases, with 10 bases between them. The CDR3 spans 15 residues. CDR3 sequence (DNA): TGTGCCTGGAGTGGGCAGGGCTATAGCAATCAGCCCCAGCATTTT. Residues: CAWSGQGYSNQPQHF.